The 32 T cell receptor beta chains given below trace back to one sample, sequenced in a study of blood T cell repertoires in COVID-19. TCRdb's table, derived via immunoSEQ multiplex PCR, lists solely in-frame clones and lacks some. The profile shows roughly 400,000 clones, approximately 90% of them singletons. Source material: PBMCs or T cells enriched from blood (not recorded which). These receptors all come from a woman aged 35 to 49 who had been exposed to COVID-19.

The chain links TRBV19 to TRBJ1-6, with D perhaps matching TRBD1 (6 bases). The CDR3 contains 16 residues. CDR1 and CDR2 from the germline V gene are LNHDA and SQIVND (reference sequence). V dropped 5 bases and J dropped 9 bases, with 20 bases sitting between them. In nucleotides, the CDR3 is TGTGCCAGTAGTTCAAGAGGGGGGGAGGGATCTTCACCCCTCCACTTT. It yields the protein CASSSRGGEGSSPLHF.

This clone appeared once. The rearrangement joins TRBV2 to TRBJ1-4; 12 bases are a match to TRBD1. The CDR3 is made up of 17 amino acids. Germline-derived CDR1 and CDR2 are SNHLY and FYNNEI. Trimming cost V 5 bases and J 8 bases; bases outside gene matches: 12. The CDR3 spells CASSPTGTGGLGEKLFF. The CDR3 nucleotides read TGTGCCAGCAGTCCGACCGGGACAGGGGGCCTCGGAGAAAAACTGTTTTTT. The full variable domain, completed using reference TRBV2 and TRBJ1-4, is EPEVTQTPSHQVTQMGQEVILRCVPISNHLYFYWYRQILGQKVEFLVSFYNNEISEKSEIFDDQFSVERPDGSNFTLKIRSTKLEDSAMYFCASSPTGTGGLGEKLFFGSGTQLSVL.

The genes are TRBV5-6 and TRBJ1-6; D uncertain. This CDR3 is built from 14 residues. Germline values: CDR1 SGHDT, CDR2 YYEEEE. With 4 bases removed from V and 5 bases from J, the gap between germline ends came to 10 bases. The CDR3 DNA follows: TGTGCCAGCAGCCGACCCGGGAATAATTCACCCCTCCACTTT. This sequence encodes CASSRPGNNSPLHF.

CDR3 loop: CASSPTSSGRNEQFF. The DNA for the CDR3 is TGTGCCAGCAGCCCCACCTCGAGCGGGCGCAATGAGCAGTTCTTC. V gene TRBV3-1 (or the pseudogene TRBV3-2) combines with J gene TRBJ2-1; TRBD2 is a possible D gene (6 bases). This CDR3 is 15 amino acids long. Germline CDR1 is LGHDT and CDR2 is YNNKEL (reference sequence). V was trimmed by 4 bases and J by 6 bases, leaving 16 bases between them.

This chain links TRBV29-1 with TRBJ2-2; D may be TRBD1 (6 bases). This CDR3 has 14 residues. CDR1 and CDR2 from the germline V gene are SQVTM and ANQGSEA. Trimming removed 4 bases from V and 5 bases from J, with 14 bases in between. CDR3 sequence: CSVATNRETGELFF. The CDR3 DNA sequence: TGCAGCGTTGCAACTAACAGGGAAACCGGGGAGCTGTTTTTT.

This clone was found once. CDR3 in DNA: TGTGCCAGCAGCTTAGCTGCCGGGACAGGGTTGTCGAACACTGAAGCTTTCTTT. It yields the protein CASSLAAGTGLSNTEAFF. This chain uses TRBV11-2 with TRBJ1-1, with TRBD1 identical over 9 bases. The CDR3 length is 18 residues. Germline V CDR1 and CDR2: SGHAT, FQNNGV. V lost 1 base, J lost 1 base, and 10 bases stayed unmatched.

The V gene is TRBV7-3, the J gene TRBJ1-2, with D possibly matching TRBD1 (6 bases). CDR3 length: 12 residues. Germline values: CDR1 SGHTA, CDR2 FQGTGA. Trimming cost V 1 base and J 8 bases, with 8 bases left between them. The CDR3 protein is CASSLNGQGYTF. The DNA of the CDR3 is TGTGCCAGCAGCTTAAACGGACAGGGCTACACCTTC.

In DNA form, the CDR3 reads TGTGCCAGCAGCTTAGGACAGGGGCGCAAGACCTCTGGAAACACCATATATTTT. This translates into CASSLGQGRKTSGNTIYF. V is TRBV11-2 and J is TRBJ1-3, with 8 positions matching TRBD1. The germline V gene has CDR1 SGHAT and CDR2 FQNNGV. The CDR3 runs 18 residues. Losses at the gene ends were 1 base for V and 0 bases for J; bases not matched to a gene: 8.

The V call is TRBV5-4, the J call TRBJ2-2, with unresolved D. Per the germline V gene, CDR1 is SGHNT and CDR2 is YYREEE (reference sequence). The ends were cut back, 2 bases at V and 6 bases at J, with 8 bases in the middle. This CDR3 spans 13 amino acids. The CDR3 here is CASSFQRPGELFF. In DNA form, the CDR3 reads TGTGCCAGCAGCTTCCAGCGCCCCGGGGAGCTGTTTTTT.

J is TRBJ1-3 and V is TRBV20-1; D unclear. V was shortened by 7 bases and J by 2 bases, with 6 bases between the two germline ends. CDR3 length equals 11 residues. Germline-derived CDR1 and CDR2 are DFQATT and SNEGSKA (reference sequence). The CDR3 nucleotides are TGCAGTGGGAGGGCTGGAAACACCATATATTTT. As protein: CSGRAGNTIYF.

The V gene is TRBV5-1, the J gene TRBJ1-6, with 7 bases matching TRBD1. Germline-derived CDR1 and CDR2 are SGHRS and YFSETQ. The length of the CDR3 is 15 residues. Unmatched junction bases numbered 6, after V lost 1 base and J lost 8 bases. Here the CDR3 reads CASSLKSQGDSPLHF. Written as DNA, the CDR3 is TGCGCCAGCAGCTTGAAGTCCCAGGGGGATTCACCCCTCCACTTT.

The chain joins TRBV30 to TRBJ1-3, with a tentative D call TRBD1 (5 bases). Trimming removed 0 bases at V and 5 bases at J, with 35 bases between. This CDR3 comprises 22 residues. CDR1 is GTSNPN and CDR2 is SVGIG in the germline V gene (reference sequence). CDR3 coding DNA: TGTGCCTGGAGTGTAGCCCCGACGTCCGTTGGGGCCCCTACGCTCTTAAGAAACACCATATATTTT. Translating it yields CAWSVAPTSVGAPTLLRNTIYF.

As DNA, the CDR3 is TGCGCCAGCAGCTTGCAGAGTTTCCGGCTAGACCCTTACGAGCAGTACTTC. Amino acids: CASSLQSFRLDPYEQYF. V gene TRBV5-1 combines with J gene TRBJ2-7; D uncertain. CDR1 and CDR2 (germline): SGHRS, YFSETQ. The V and J ends lost 1 base and 4 bases respectively, with 21 bases between them. The CDR3 has 17 residues.

This clone turned up a few times. The gene calls are TRBV4-1 and TRBJ1-6; no definite D call. Germline V lookup: CDR1 MGHRA, CDR2 YSYEKL. The CDR3 extends over 17 amino acids. Trimming took 0 bases from V and 6 from J, leaving 15 bases between them. The CDR3 coding sequence is TGCGCCAGCAGCCAAGATCAGGTCAGCCGATTTAATTCACCCCTCCACTTT. Protein: CASSQDQVSRFNSPLHF.

The chain combines TRBV21-1 with TRBJ1-6. TRBV21-1 constitutes a pseudogene. The CDR3 runs 18 residues. CDR3 protein: CASSKEETAASYNSPLHF. Written as DNA, the CDR3 is TGTGCCAGCAGCAAAGAGGAGACGGCAGCGAGCTATAATTCACCCCTCCACTTT.

The rearrangement uses TRBV5-4 and TRBJ2-3; no firm D call. CDR1 is SGHNT, CDR2 YYREEE, per germline (reference sequence). CDR3 length: 14 amino acids. Trimming removed 1 base at V and 1 base at J, with 7 bases between. CDR3 DNA: TGTGCCAGCAGCTTGTCGCAGGGCACAGATACGCAGTATTTT. Its protein is CASSLSQGTDTQYF.

The table lists this clone with a few counts. The chain carries TRBV3-1 (or the pseudogene TRBV3-2) and TRBJ1-1, with D perhaps TRBD1 (6 bases). Per germline, CDR1 LGHDT and CDR2 YNNKEL (reference sequence). The V and J ends lost 4 bases and 5 bases respectively, with 14 bases between them. This CDR3 is built from 14 residues. The CDR3 protein is CASSRNRVQTEAFF. The CDR3 DNA follows: TGTGCCAGCAGCCGGAACAGGGTTCAGACTGAAGCTTTCTTT.

This sequence joins TRBV24-1 and TRBJ1-5; 9 positions match TRBD1. Germline trimming cut 3 bases from V and 9 bases from J; bases unmatched to any gene: 8. The V gene's germline CDR1 is KGHDR and CDR2 SFDVKD. The CDR3 consists of 15 residues. DNA of the CDR3: TGTGCCACCAGTGATCCCGACAGGGGGGGAGGGCCCCAGCATTTT. Amino acids: CATSDPDRGGGPQHF.

The chain couples TRBV7-3 to TRBJ2-1, with 11 bases fitting TRBD2. The CDR3 extends over 18 amino acids. The germline V gene encodes CDR1 SGHTA and CDR2 FQGTGA. The trim removed 0 bases at V and 1 base at J, leaving 5 bases unmatched. This CDR3 is CASSLTTSGSTSYNEQFF. The CDR3 nucleotides are TGTGCCAGCAGCTTAACTACTAGCGGGAGTACGTCCTACAATGAGCAGTTCTTC.

The rearrangement links TRBV24-1 to TRBJ2-5; D may be TRBD1 (5 bases). CDR3 length: 13 residues. The germline V and J ends were trimmed by 7 bases and 4 bases, with 12 bases remaining between them. In germline, CDR1 is KGHDR, CDR2 SFDVKD. The CDR3 sequence: CATRGKGRETQYF. The DNA of the CDR3 is TGTGCCACCAGGGGGAAGGGGCGAGAGACCCAGTACTTC.

The V and J genes are TRBV27 and TRBJ1-1; D possibly corresponds to TRBD1 (5 bases). The CDR3 sequence is 15 residues long. Looked up from germline, CDR1 is MNHEY and CDR2 is SMNVEV (reference sequence). Deletions cut 6 bases from V and 3 bases from J, with 17 bases between. CDR3: CASRRGRERDTEAFF. The DNA of the CDR3 is TGTGCCAGCAGAAGGGGCAGGGAGCGGGACACTGAAGCTTTCTTT.

The V call is TRBV10-2, the J call TRBJ2-1; 9 bases align to TRBD1. Germline CDR1 reads WSHSY; CDR2 reads SAAADI. CDR3 size: 13 residues. The V and J ends lost 10 bases and 9 bases, in that order; junction bases with no gene match: 10. In DNA, the CDR3 is TGCGCCACCACCGACAGGGGGGAAGCTGAGCAGTTCTTC. The encoded protein is CATTDRGEAEQFF.

The rearrangement uses TRBV10-1 and TRBJ2-1; TRBD2 matches at 13 bases. The CDR3 covers 15 residues. The ends lost 5 bases at V and 10 bases at J; junction bases unmatched: 8. CDR1 and CDR2 (germline): WNHNN, SYGVQD (reference sequence). The CDR3 spells CASSYGLAGVEEQFF. DNA of the CDR3: TGCGCCAGCAGTTACGGACTAGCGGGAGTTGAGGAGCAGTTCTTC.

J is TRBJ2-7 and V is TRBV9; 9 nucleotides match TRBD1. After removal of 3 bases from V and 2 bases from J, the junction contained 3 bases not matched to a gene. The CDR3 runs 14 residues. CDR1 is SGDLS and CDR2 is YYNGEE in the germline V gene. The CDR3 DNA sequence: TGTGCCAGCAGCGGTACAGGGGGCCCCTACGAGCAGTACTTC. Protein sequence: CASSGTGGPYEQYF.

This clone was seen only a few times. The V call is TRBV5-4, the J call TRBJ2-1; 7 bases fit TRBD2. This CDR3 region has 16 residues. Germline loops: CDR1 SGHNT, CDR2 YYREEE (reference sequence). V trimming: 4 bases; J trimming: 0 bases; junction bases outside the gene matches: 7. In nucleotides, the CDR3 is TGTGCCAGCAGCCCCTCTAGCGGCCTCTCCTACAATGAGCAGTTCTTC. Its protein product is CASSPSSGLSYNEQFF.

There are a few counts of this clone. The chain has TRBV19 and TRBJ2-7; a possible D gene is TRBD2 (6 bases). The germline V and J ends were trimmed by 1 base and 5 bases, with 6 bases remaining between them. Germline CDR1 and CDR2: LNHDA and SQIVND (reference sequence). The CDR3 length is 12 residues. The CDR3 DNA reads TGTGCCAGTAGTATAGCGGGAGACGAGCAGTACTTC. Its translation: CASSIAGDEQYF.

This clone was seen just once. This chain links TRBV11-2 with TRBJ2-7; 7 nucleotides line up with TRBD1. The CDR3 totals 16 residues. V lost 3 bases to trimming and J lost 2 bases; unmatched junction nucleotides: 10. Per the germline V gene, CDR1 is SGHAT and CDR2 is FQNNGV. Here the CDR3 DNA reads TGTGCCAGCAGCTTGACCGGGACAGCCGGCGCCTACGAGCAGTACTTC. As protein: CASSLTGTAGAYEQYF.

V gene TRBV10-1 combines with J gene TRBJ1-3; D may be TRBD1 (5 bases). The germline V gene has CDR1 WNHNN and CDR2 SYGVQD (reference sequence). V lost 6 bases to trimming and J lost 1 base, with 13 bases between them. This CDR3 has 15 amino acids. For the CDR3, the DNA is TGCGCCAGCAGCAGGGCCGTGGGGTCTGGAAACACCATATATTTT. Translating it yields CASSRAVGSGNTIYF.

The chain couples TRBV30 to TRBJ2-1; D might be TRBD2 (6 bases). V dropped 3 bases and J dropped 11 bases, with 17 bases sitting between them. The CDR3 is made up of 13 amino acids. Looked up from germline, CDR1 is GTSNPN and CDR2 is SVGIG (reference sequence). As DNA, the CDR3 is TGTGCCTGGAGGGAAAATATAGCGGAAAAGCAGTTCTTC. This translates into CAWRENIAEKQFF.

The genes are TRBV28 and TRBJ2-5; maybe TRBD1 (5 bases). V gave up 7 bases and J gave up 5 bases, with 17 bases separating them. Looked up from germline, CDR1 is MDHEN and CDR2 is SYDVKM. This CDR3 contains 14 residues. CDR3 in amino acids: CASTTNRWWETQYF. The DNA of the CDR3 is TGTGCCAGCACCACAAACAGGTGGTGGGAGACCCAGTACTTC.

The chain couples TRBV7-2 to TRBJ2-1; perhaps TRBD1 as D (7 bases). Germline values: CDR1 SGHTA, CDR2 FQGNSA. V gave up 1 base and J gave up 5 bases, with 15 bases separating them. There are 16 residues in the CDR3. In nucleotides, the CDR3 is TGTGCCAGCAGCTTAGGAGGCGGCAGGGGGGACAATGAGCAGTTCTTC. Translation gives CASSLGGGRGDNEQFF.

Points on this clone: This CDR3 is also generated by other DNA sequences in the sample. The V gene is TRBV30, the J gene TRBJ1-5; D gene uncertain. V was pared by 0 bases and J by 3 bases, with 6 bases between. This CDR3 contains 13 residues. Germline-derived CDR1 and CDR2 are GTSNPN and SVGIG (reference sequence). CDR3 loop: CAWSVLPNQPQHF. The CDR3 DNA reads as TGTGCCTGGAGTGTCCTCCCCAATCAGCCCCAGCATTTT.